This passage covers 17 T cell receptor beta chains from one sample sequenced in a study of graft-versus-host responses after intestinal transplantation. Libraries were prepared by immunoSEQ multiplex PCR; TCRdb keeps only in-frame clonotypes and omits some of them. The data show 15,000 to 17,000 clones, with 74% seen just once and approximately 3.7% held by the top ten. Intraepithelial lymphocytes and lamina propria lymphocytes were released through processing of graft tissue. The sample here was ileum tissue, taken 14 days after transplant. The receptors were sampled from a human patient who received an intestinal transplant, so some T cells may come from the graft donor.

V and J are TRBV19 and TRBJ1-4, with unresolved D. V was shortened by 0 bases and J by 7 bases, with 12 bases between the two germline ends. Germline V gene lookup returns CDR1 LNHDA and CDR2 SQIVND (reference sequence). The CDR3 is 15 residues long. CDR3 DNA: TGTGCCAGTAGTATAGATCGGGGAGGACCTGAAAAACTGTTTTTT. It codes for CASSIDRGGPEKLFF. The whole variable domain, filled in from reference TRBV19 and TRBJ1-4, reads DGGITQSPKYLFRKEGQNVTLSCEQNLNHDAMYWYRQDPGQGLRLIYYSQIVNDFQKGDIAEGYSVSREKKESFPLTVTSAQKNPTAFYLCASSIDRGGPEKLFFGSGTQLSVL.

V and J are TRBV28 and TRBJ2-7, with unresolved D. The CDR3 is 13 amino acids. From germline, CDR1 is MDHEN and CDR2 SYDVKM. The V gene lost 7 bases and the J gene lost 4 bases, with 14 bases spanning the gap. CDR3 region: CASTVPPMYEQYF. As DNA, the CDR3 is TGTGCCAGCACAGTGCCCCCTATGTACGAGCAGTACTTC.

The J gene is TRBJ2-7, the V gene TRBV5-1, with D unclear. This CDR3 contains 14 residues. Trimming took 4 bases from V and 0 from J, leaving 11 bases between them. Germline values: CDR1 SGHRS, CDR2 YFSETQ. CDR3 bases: TGCGCCAGCAGCAACCCGGGTCTCTCCTACGAGCAGTACTTC. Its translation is CASSNPGLSYEQYF.

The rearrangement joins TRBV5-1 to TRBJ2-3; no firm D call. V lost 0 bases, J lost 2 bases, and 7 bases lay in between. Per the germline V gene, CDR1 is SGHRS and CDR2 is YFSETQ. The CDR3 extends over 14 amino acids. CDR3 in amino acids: CASSLDKHTDTQYF. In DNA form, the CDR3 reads TGCGCCAGCAGCTTGGACAAGCACACAGATACGCAGTATTTT. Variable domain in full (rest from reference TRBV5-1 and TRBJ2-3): KAGVTQTPRYLIKTRGQQVTLSCSPISGHRSVSWYQQTPGQGLQFLFEYFSETQRNKGNFPGRFSGRQFSNSRSEMNVSTLELGDSALYLCASSLDKHTDTQYFGPGTRLTVL.

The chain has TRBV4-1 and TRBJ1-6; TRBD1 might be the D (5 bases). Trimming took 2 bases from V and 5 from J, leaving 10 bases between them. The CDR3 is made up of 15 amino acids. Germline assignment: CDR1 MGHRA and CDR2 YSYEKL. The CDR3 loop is CASSQLGGNNSPLHF. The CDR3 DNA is TGCGCCAGCAGCCAATTGGGGGGGAATAATTCACCCCTCCACTTT.

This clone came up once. CDR3 residues: CASSLGGLAAQETQYF. The CDR3 DNA reads as TGTGCCAGCAGCCTCGGGGGACTAGCGGCCCAAGAGACCCAGTACTTC. The chain uses TRBV11-1 and TRBJ2-5; TRBD2 agrees at 11 bases. CDR3 length: 16 residues. J lost 1 base, V lost 5 bases, and 6 bases had no gene match. Germline V gene sequence: CDR1 SGHAT, CDR2 FQDESV (reference sequence).

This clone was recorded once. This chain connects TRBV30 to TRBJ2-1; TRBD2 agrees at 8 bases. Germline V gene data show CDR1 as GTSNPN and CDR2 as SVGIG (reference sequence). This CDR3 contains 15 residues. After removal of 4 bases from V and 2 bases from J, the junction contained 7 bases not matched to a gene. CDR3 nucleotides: TGTGCCTGGACCGGGGGGGAGGGCCCCTACAATGAGCAGTTCTTC. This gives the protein CAWTGGEGPYNEQFF.

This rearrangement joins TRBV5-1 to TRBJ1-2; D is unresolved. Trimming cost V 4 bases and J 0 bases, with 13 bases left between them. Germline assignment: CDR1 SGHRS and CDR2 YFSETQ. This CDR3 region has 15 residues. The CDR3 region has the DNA TGCGCCAGCAGCCCGTCCAGAACGACTAACTATGGCTACACCTTC. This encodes CASSPSRTTNYGYTF.

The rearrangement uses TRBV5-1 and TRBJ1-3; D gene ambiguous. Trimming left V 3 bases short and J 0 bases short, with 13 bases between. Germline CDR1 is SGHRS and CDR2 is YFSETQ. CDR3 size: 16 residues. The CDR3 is CASSSLESASGNTIYF. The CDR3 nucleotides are TGCGCCAGCAGCTCCCTCGAGAGCGCCTCTGGAAACACCATATATTTT.

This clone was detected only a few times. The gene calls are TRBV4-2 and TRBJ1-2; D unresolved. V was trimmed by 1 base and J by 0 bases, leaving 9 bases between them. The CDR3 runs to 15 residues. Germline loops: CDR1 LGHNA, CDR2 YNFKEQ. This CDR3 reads CASSQGEGSNYGYTF. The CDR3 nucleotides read TGTGCCAGCAGCCAAGGGGAGGGTTCTAACTATGGCTACACCTTC.

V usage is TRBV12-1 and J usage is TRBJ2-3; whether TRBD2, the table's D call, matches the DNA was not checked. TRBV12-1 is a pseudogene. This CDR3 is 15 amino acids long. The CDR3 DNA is TGTGCCAGCAGCTTTGTTCGGGAGGTCGAAGATACGCAGTATTTT. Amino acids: CASSFVREVEDTQYF.

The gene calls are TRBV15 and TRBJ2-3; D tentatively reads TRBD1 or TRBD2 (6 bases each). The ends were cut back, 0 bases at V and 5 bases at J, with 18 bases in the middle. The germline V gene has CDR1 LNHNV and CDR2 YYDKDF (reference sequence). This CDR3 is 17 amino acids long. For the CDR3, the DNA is TGTGCCACCAGCAGAGATGGGGGAGGACAGACGGTAGATACGCAGTATTTT. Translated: CATSRDGGGQTVDTQYF.

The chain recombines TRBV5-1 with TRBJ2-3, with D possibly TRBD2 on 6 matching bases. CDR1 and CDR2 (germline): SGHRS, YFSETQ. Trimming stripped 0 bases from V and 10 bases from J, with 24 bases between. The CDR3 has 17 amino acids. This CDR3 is CASSLGQDGGDYRAQYF. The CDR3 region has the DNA TGCGCCAGCAGCTTGGGCCAGGATGGAGGGGATTATCGTGCGCAGTATTTT.

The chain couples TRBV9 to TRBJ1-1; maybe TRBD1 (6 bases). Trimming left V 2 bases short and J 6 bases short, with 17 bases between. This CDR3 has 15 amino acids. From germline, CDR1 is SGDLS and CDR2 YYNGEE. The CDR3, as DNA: TGTGCCAGCAGCGTGAGGGAGGGGGGTTCGTCTGAAGCTTTCTTT. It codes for CASSVREGGSSEAFF.

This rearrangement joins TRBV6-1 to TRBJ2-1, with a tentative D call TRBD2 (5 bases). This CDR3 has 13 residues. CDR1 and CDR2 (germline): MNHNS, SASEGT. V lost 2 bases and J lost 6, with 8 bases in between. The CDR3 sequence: CASSESGGNEQFF. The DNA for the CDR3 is TGTGCCAGCAGTGAAAGTGGAGGCAATGAGCAGTTCTTC.

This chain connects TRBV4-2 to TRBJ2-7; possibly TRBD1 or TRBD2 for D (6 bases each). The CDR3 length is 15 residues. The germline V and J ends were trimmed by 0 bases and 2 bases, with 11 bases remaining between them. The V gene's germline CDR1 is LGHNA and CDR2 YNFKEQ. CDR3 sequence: CASSQDMGGPYEQYF. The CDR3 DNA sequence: TGTGCCAGCAGCCAAGATATGGGGGGCCCCTACGAGCAGTACTTC.

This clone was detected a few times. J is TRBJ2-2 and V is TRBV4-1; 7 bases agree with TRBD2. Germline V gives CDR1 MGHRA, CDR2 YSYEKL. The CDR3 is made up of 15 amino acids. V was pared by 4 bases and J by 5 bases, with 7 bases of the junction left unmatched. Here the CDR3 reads CASSRFQGGTGELFF. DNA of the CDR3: TGCGCCAGCAGCCGTTTCCAGGGAGGGACCGGGGAGCTGTTTTTT.